This record concerns one T cell receptor beta chain sequence. Authors' data handling: By means of reference gene primer amplification, nucleated cell counts were estimated. Profiling relied on immunoSEQ multiplex PCR, and the TCRdb table lists in-frame clones only, not all of them. V and J calls and clone size follow that table, whereas D and trimming were derived from the DNA. The profile shows about 120,000 clones, 85% of them singletons. CDR1 is SGHTA, CDR2 FQGNSA, per germline. The CDR3 length is 16 residues. Losses at the gene ends were 0 bases for V and 2 bases for J; bases not matched to a gene: 4. This sample was taken from a study of blood T cell repertoires in COVID-19. Study in general: The origin of the acute and convalescent COVID-19 samples was the United States, Italy and Spain. Sources were T cells, B-cell-depleted T cells, or PBMCs; the material itself was cDNA or gDNA.

Sequencing was performed on peripheral blood. The receptor was derived from a woman of 80 years or more with acute or convalescent COVID-19. The genes are TRBV7-2 and TRBJ2-5; 9 bases are a match to TRBD1. CDR3 sequence: CASSLALGQGQETQYF. The DNA for the CDR3 is TGTGCCAGCAGCTTAGCGTTGGGACAGGGACAAGAGACCCAGTACTTC.